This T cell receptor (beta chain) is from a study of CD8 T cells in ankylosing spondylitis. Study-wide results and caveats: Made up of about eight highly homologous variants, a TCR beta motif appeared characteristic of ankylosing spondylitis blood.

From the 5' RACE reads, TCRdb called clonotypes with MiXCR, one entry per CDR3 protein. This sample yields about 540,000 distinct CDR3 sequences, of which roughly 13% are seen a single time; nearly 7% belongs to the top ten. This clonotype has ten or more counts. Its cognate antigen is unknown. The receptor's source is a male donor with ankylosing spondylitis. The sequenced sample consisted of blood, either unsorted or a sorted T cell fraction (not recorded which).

The CDR3 nucleotides are TGCAGCGCCACCGGGGACGGTTCCTACGAGCAGTACTTC. Residues: CSATGDGSYEQYF. The V call is TRBV29-1, the J call TRBJ2-7; D may correspond to TRBD1 or TRBD2 (5 bases each). This CDR3 region has 13 residues. CDR1 and CDR2 (germline): SQVTM, ANQGSEA. Deletions cut 7 bases from V and 1 base from J, with 14 bases between.